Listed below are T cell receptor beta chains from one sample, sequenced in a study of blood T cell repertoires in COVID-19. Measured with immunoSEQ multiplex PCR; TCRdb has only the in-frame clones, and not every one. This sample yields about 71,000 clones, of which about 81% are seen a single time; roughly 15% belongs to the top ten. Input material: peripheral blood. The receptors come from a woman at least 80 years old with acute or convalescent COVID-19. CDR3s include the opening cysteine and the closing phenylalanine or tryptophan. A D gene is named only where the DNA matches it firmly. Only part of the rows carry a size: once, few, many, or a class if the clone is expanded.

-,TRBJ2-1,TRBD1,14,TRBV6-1,CASSERTGVNEQFF,TGTGCCAGCAGTGAGCGGACAGGGGTAAATGAGCAGTTCTTC
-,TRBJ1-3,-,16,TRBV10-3,CAINPGQWASGNTIYF,TGTGCCATCAACCCAGGACAGTGGGCCTCTGGAAACACCATATATTTT
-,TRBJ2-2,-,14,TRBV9,CASSRDGGTGELFF,TGTGCCAGCAGCCGCGACGGGGGCACCGGGGAGCTGTTTTTT
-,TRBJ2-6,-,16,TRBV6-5,CASSYSAGLGANVLTF,TGTGCCAGCAGTTACTCCGCAGGGCTTGGGGCCAACGTCCTGACTTTC
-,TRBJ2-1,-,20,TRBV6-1,CASSEEGSLFVRASYNEQFF,TGTGCCAGCAGTGAAGAAGGGAGTCTCTTTGTTCGAGCATCCTACAATGAGCAGTTCTTC
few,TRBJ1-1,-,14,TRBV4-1,CASSQDTPNTEAFF,TGCGCCAGCAGCCAAGACACACCGAACACTGAAGCTTTCTTT
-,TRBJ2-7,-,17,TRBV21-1,CASSKSGREGQIYEQYF,TGTGCCAGCAGCAAAAGCGGGCGGGAGGGCCAAATTTACGAGCAGTACTTC
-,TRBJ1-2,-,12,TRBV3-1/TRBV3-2,CASSQGPRGYTF,TGTGCCAGCAGCCAGGGCCCCCGGGGCTACACCTTC
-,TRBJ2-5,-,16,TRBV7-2,CASSLAQTRGQETQYF,TGTGCCAGCAGCTTAGCGCAGACTAGAGGGCAAGAGACCCAGTACTTC
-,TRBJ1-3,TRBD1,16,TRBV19,CASSLWTGLPGSTIYF,TGTGCCAGTAGTCTCTGGACAGGCCTCCCTGGAAGCACCATATATTTT
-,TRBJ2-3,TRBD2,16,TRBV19,CASSSRRTSGTDTQYF,TGTGCCAGTAGTAGTCGCCGGACTAGCGGAACAGATACGCAGTATTTT